This T cell receptor (beta chain) was recorded in a study of cytomegalovirus exposure and HLA in healthy donors. The repertoire was sequenced with immunoSEQ multiplex PCR; TCRdb's copy has only in-frame clones and lacks some. The sample shows about 240,000 clones, around nine tenths of them seen only once. By its share, this clone is medium-sized. Trimming took 5 bases from V and 10 from J; bases not matched to a gene: 16. Germline-derived CDR1 and CDR2 are SGHNT and YENEEA. The CDR3 is 16 residues long. Sequences were obtained from PBMCs. This clonotype originated in a man aged 18 to 35 in good health and CMV-seronegative. The gene calls are TRBV11-3 and TRBJ2-1; 8 bases match TRBD2. The CDR3 nucleotides read TGTGCCAGCAGCCGTTCACTAGCGGATCCCAATGGGGAGCAGTTCTTC. Protein: CASSRSLADPNGEQFF.